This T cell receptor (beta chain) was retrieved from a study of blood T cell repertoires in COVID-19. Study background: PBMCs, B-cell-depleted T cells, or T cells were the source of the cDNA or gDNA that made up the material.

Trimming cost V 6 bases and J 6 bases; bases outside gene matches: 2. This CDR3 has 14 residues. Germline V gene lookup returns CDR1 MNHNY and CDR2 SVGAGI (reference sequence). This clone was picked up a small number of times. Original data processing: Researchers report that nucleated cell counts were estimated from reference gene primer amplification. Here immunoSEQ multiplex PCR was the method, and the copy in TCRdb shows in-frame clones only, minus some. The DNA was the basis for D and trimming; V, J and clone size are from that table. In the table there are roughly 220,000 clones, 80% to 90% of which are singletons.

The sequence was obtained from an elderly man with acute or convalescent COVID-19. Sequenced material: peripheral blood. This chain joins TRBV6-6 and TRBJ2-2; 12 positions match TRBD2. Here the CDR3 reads CASRTSGSSGELFF. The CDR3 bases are TGTGCCAGCAGGACTAGCGGGAGTTCCGGGGAGCTGTTTTTT.